This T cell receptor beta chain was obtained from a study of glioma-infiltrating T cells. The iRepertoire nested amplicon-rescue multiplex PCR amplified TCR alpha and beta CDR3s from RNA. Input was roughly 95-450 ng of tissue mRNA or PBMC total RNA. TCRdb redid the calling of the multiplex PCR reads with MiXCR, one entry per CDR3 protein. The table has approximately 110,000 distinct CDR3 sequences, 23% seen once. The V gene's germline CDR1 is SGHTA and CDR2 FQGNSA. V was pared by 5 bases and J by 6 bases, with 13 bases between. The CDR3 sequence is 13 residues long. Study-wide findings and caveats: Only very few CDR3 sequences appeared in both tissue and blood. Above-expected tissue-blood divergence occurred in all gliomas, most in low-grade ones.

This clonotype occurred many times. Its antigen is still unknown. This TCR was recovered from a human donor with low-grade glioma or glioblastoma, undergoing nonglioma brain surgery, or in good health (not recorded which). The chain links TRBV7-2 to TRBJ2-5; perhaps TRBD2 as D (5 bases). The sequenced sample consisted of glioma tissue, nonneoplastic brain tissue, or PBMCs (not recorded which). The CDR3 DNA reads as TGTGCCAGCAGCACAGAGGGTCGGAAGACCCAGTACTTC. Its translation: CASSTEGRKTQYF.